A selection of T cell receptor beta chains follows, all from one sample in a study of blood T cell repertoires in COVID-19. Produced via immunoSEQ multiplex PCR; TCRdb's table is partial and in-frame only. The profile covers nearly 50,000 clones, with 70% to 90% appearing a single time and over 4.5% taken by the ten largest. Sample: peripheral blood. The source of these receptors is an older woman with acute or convalescent COVID-19. Both conserved end residues are part of each CDR3. A D gene is named only where the DNA matches it firmly. Rows give clone size only sometimes, using once, few, many, or a class for an expanded clone.

j_gene	abundance	v_gene	d_gene	CDR3nt	CDR3aa
TRBJ1-2	NA	TRBV6-6	NA	TGTGCCAGCACTCCCCGACCAGGGAACTATGGCTACACCTTC	CASTPRPGNYGYTF
TRBJ1-2	NA	TRBV29-1	NA	TGCAGCGTTGAGCGAGGGAAGAGCTATGGCTACACCTTC	CSVERGKSYGYTF
TRBJ2-7	NA	TRBV5-1	TRBD2	TGCGCCAGCAGCTTGGAAGGGGGGCTAGCGGGAGGCGAGCAGTACTTC	CASSLEGGLAGGEQYF
TRBJ2-1	NA	TRBV29-1	NA	TGCAGCGTTGAAGTCGCGTTGGGGGCTGAGCAGTTCTTC	CSVEVALGAEQFF
TRBJ2-5	NA	TRBV7-8	NA	TGTGCCAGCAGCTTAGTGTGGGGCGCGGAGACCCAGTACTTC	CASSLVWGAETQYF
TRBJ2-7	NA	TRBV15	NA	TGTGCCACCAGCAGAGGGCCCGGGAGAGCTTACGAGCAGTACTTC	CATSRGPGRAYEQYF
TRBJ2-2	NA	TRBV29-1	NA	TGCAGCACCCGAGTAACTTCTGGGCCTTCCGGGGAGCTGTTTTTT	CSTRVTSGPSGELFF
TRBJ2-5	NA	TRBV5-8	NA	TGTGCCAGCAGCTTGACGGGGGAGACCCAGTACTTC	CASSLTGETQYF
TRBJ2-3	once	TRBV28	TRBD1	TGTGCCAGCAGTCCTTGGACAGGCGCGGTCACAGATACGCAGTATTTT	CASSPWTGAVTDTQYF
TRBJ1-1	NA	TRBV18	TRBD1	TGTGCCAGCTCAACTCGACAGGGCATGAACACTGAAGCTTTCTTT	CASSTRQGMNTEAFF
TRBJ2-1	NA	TRBV19	NA	TGTGCCAGTAGTGGGCCCCAGGGTAACTACAATGAGCAGTTCTTC	CASSGPQGNYNEQFF
TRBJ2-3	once	TRBV29-1	TRBD2	TGCAGCGTTACTAGCGGGGGGCAGGCAGATACGCAGTATTTT	CSVTSGGQADTQYF
TRBJ1-6	NA	TRBV5-6	NA	TGTGCCAGCAGCTCCTCAGGGGCAAATTCACCCCTCCACTTT	CASSSSGANSPLHF
TRBJ1-5	NA	TRBV5-1	NA	TGCGCCAGCAGCCCGGACAGCCGCAATCAGCCCCAGCATTTT	CASSPDSRNQPQHF
TRBJ2-2	NA	TRBV9	TRBD2	TGTGCCAGCAGCGTCAGCGGGGGGGTCACCGGGGAGCTGTTTTTT	CASSVSGGVTGELFF
TRBJ1-1	few	TRBV11-3	TRBD1	TGTGCCAGCAGCTTTGGACAGGACACTGAAGCTTTCTTT	CASSFGQDTEAFF
TRBJ2-3	NA	TRBV29-1	NA	TGCAGCGTTGCACAGGCTGGACCAGATACGCAGTATTTT	CSVAQAGPDTQYF
TRBJ2-2	NA	TRBV5-1	NA	TGCGCCAGCACCCCCCGGGCTAGCGATTCCGGGGAGCTGTTTTTT	CASTPRASDSGELFF
TRBJ1-1	once	TRBV18	NA	TGTGCCAGCTCACCACACAAGAACACTGAAGCTTTCTTT	CASSPHKNTEAFF
TRBJ2-5	NA	TRBV7-6	TRBD1	TGTGCCAGCAGCTTGACCAGGGGGCGCAGTGAGACCCAGTACTTC	CASSLTRGRSETQYF
TRBJ1-2	NA	TRBV19	NA	TGTGCCAGTAGTTTCTCCCCCCCCCGAGGAGACTATGGCTACACCTTC	CASSFSPPRGDYGYTF
TRBJ1-5	NA	TRBV5-1	NA	TGCGCCAGCAGCTTGCTCGGTCGCCATCAGCCCCAGCATTTT	CASSLLGRHQPQHF
TRBJ1-4	NA	TRBV11-2	NA	TGTGCCAGCAGCTTAGCAGGGGCGGAGGTGTATGAAAAACTGTTTTTT	CASSLAGAEVYEKLFF
TRBJ2-3	NA	TRBV10-3	NA	TGTGCCATCAGTGACGCACGCGGGGGCGCAGATACGCAGTATTTT	CAISDARGGADTQYF
TRBJ2-5	NA	TRBV19	TRBD2	TGTGCCAGTAGTATAGGTATCTTCCTAGCGGGAGGAGGGGAGACCCAGTACTTC	CASSIGIFLAGGGETQYF
TRBJ1-5	NA	TRBV18	NA	TGTGCCAGCTCACCGCTTTCTGGCCAGCCCCAGCATTTT	CASSPLSGQPQHF
TRBJ2-2	NA	TRBV3-1/TRBV3-2	TRBD1	TGTGCCAGCAGCCAAGATCCCCCCGGGACAGGTAACACCGGGGAGCTGTTTTTT	CASSQDPPGTGNTGELFF
TRBJ2-1	NA	TRBV4-2	NA	TGTGCCAGCAGCCAAGAGCTGTCTAGCTCCTACAATGAGCAGTTCTTC	CASSQELSSSYNEQFF
TRBJ1-1	once	TRBV6-4	TRBD1	TGTGCCAGCAGTCGGGACAGTTTTGCGGCTGAAGCTTTCTTT	CASSRDSFAAEAFF
TRBJ2-2	NA	TRBV18	NA	TGTGCCAGCTCAGCAGCGAACACCGGGGAGCTGTTTTTT	CASSAANTGELFF
TRBJ2-7	NA	TRBV7-3	TRBD2	TGTGCCAGCAGCAAAAAAAGGGGAGGGGAGCAGTACTTC	CASSKKRGGEQYF
TRBJ1-1	NA	TRBV7-3	NA	TGTGCCAGCAGCTTATGGAGGGCGGAGAACACTGAAGCTTTCTTT	CASSLWRAENTEAFF
TRBJ1-2	few	TRBV10-3	TRBD1	TGTGCCATCAGTGAGTCTCAGGGGGCTATTCGTGGCTACACCTTC	CAISESQGAIRGYTF
TRBJ2-5	once	TRBV14	TRBD2	TGTGCCAGCAGCCTACTGCCGACTAGCGGGAGTCGAGAGGTGGCGGCGACCCAGTACTTC	CASSLLPTSGSREVAATQYF
TRBJ1-1	NA	TRBV5-1	TRBD1	TGCGCCAGCAGCTGGAGACAGGGGAACACTGAAGCTTTCTTT	CASSWRQGNTEAFF
TRBJ2-3	NA	TRBV6-5	TRBD2	TGTGCCAGCAGCGTGTCCGGGGGGTCCACAGATACGCAGTATTTT	CASSVSGGSTDTQYF
TRBJ2-3	NA	TRBV2	NA	TGTGCCAGCGAGGCGGGGTTGAGGGAGTATTTT	CASEAGLREYF